This T cell receptor beta chain was retrieved from a study of tumor and adjacent non-tumor tissue in lung cancer. On the study more broadly: Samples averaged roughly 4.3 million productive TCRbeta reads each. Study findings and constraints: In normal lung, the top 100 clones were significantly more dominant than in tumor. Compared with tumor, normal lung showed significantly lower TCR diversity.

CDR1 is SGHNT, CDR2 YYREEE, per germline (reference sequence). The CDR3 sequence is 14 residues long. Three rounds of nested PCR, following a modified ARM-PCR protocol, produced the TCRbeta library. TCRdb processed the multiplex PCR reads anew with MiXCR; each CDR3 protein has one entry. In the table there are 220,000 or so distinct CDR3 sequences, 70% to 75% of which are singletons. No cell sorting was done before RNA was extracted from the tissue. Comments on this clonotype: Its antigen is unknown. A read error may produce the germline difference seen at one junction end.

Specimen: lung tumor tissue. V is TRBV5-4 and J is TRBJ2-1; no definite D call. This receptor was obtained from a man in his fifties or sixties with non-small cell lung cancer. CDR3 residues: CASRLSGFNHEHFF. The CDR3 bases are TGTGCCAGCAGACTTTCAGGATTTAACCATGAGCATTTCTTC.